These 4 T cell receptor beta chains originate from one sample sequenced in a study of T cell changes during pregnancy in multiple sclerosis. Assay used: immunoSEQ multiplex PCR; TCRdb lists only in-frame clones, some missing. The table includes some 80,000 clones, 94% detected once. Here the sequenced sample was CD4+ T cells from peripheral blood mononuclear cells, taken after pregnancy. The receptors here all came from a female donor with multiple sclerosis, enrolled in a pregnancy study.

The rearrangement joins TRBV4-2 to TRBJ2-7, with 11 bases identical to TRBD2. The CDR3 sequence is 17 residues long. Unmatched junction bases numbered 10, after V lost 0 bases and J lost 6 bases. The germline V gene encodes CDR1 LGHNA and CDR2 YNFKEQ. CDR3 protein: CASSQEERTSGLREQYF. CDR3 nucleotides: TGTGCCAGCAGCCAAGAAGAACGGACTAGCGGGCTTCGCGAGCAGTACTTC.

The gene calls are TRBV25-1 and TRBJ2-3; TRBD2 aligns across 7 bases. Germline loops: CDR1 MGHDK, CDR2 SYGVNS. The CDR3 is made up of 18 amino acids. J gave up 1 base and V 3 bases, and 13 bases lay outside the gene matches. CDR3 in DNA: TGTGCCAGCAGTGACCGGGAGATTAGTAGCGGGCGCACAGATACGCAGTATTTT. Protein: CASSDREISSGRTDTQYF.

CDR3: CASSVGGRLYNEQFF. Written as DNA, the CDR3 is TGTGCCAGCAGCGTAGGTGGGAGACTATACAATGAGCAGTTCTTC. This chain links TRBV9 with TRBJ2-1; TRBD2 might be the D (5 bases). In germline, CDR1 is SGDLS, CDR2 YYNGEE. V shed 0 bases and J shed 4 bases, with 11 bases lying between them. The CDR3 length is 15 residues.

The rearrangement joins TRBV28 to TRBJ2-3, with 7 bases that match TRBD2. Trimming at V came to 6 bases and at J to 5 bases, leaving 11 bases not matched to a gene. CDR1 MDHEN and CDR2 SYDVKM come from the germline V gene. The CDR3 runs 15 residues. The CDR3 sequence is CASRGIPSGGDTQYF. CDR3 bases: TGTGCCAGCAGGGGGATACCTAGCGGTGGAGATACGCAGTATTTT.